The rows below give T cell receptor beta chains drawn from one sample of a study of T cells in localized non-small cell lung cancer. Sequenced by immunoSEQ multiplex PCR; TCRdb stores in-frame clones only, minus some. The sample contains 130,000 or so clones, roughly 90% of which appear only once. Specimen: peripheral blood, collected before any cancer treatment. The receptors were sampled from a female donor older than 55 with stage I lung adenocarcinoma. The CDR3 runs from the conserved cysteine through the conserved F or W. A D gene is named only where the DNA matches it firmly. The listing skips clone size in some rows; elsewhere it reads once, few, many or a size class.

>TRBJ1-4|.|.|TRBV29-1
TGCAGCGGTGGGGGTAATGAAAAACTGTTTTTT
CSGGGNEKLFF
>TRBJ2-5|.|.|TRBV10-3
TGTGCCATCAGTGAGTCGGTGAGAGGCGTTGGGGCCCAGTACTTC
CAISESVRGVGAQYF
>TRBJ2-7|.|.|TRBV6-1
TGTGCCAGCAGTGAAGGGACATCTTACTACGAGCAGTACTTC
CASSEGTSYYEQYF
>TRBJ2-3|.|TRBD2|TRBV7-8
TGTGCCGGGGCGGGACTACTCACAGATACGCAGTATTTT
CAGAGLLTDTQYF
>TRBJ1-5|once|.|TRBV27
TGTGCCAGCAGTACCAGCAATCAGCCCCAGCATTTT
CASSTSNQPQHF
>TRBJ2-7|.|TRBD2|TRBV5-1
TGCGCCAGCAGCTTTACTAGCGGGAGGGGTGAGCAGTACTTC
CASSFTSGRGEQYF
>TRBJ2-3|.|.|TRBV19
TGTGCCAGTAGTAGTAGCCCTAGCACAGATACGCAGTATTTT
CASSSSPSTDTQYF
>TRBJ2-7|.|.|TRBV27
TGTGCCAGCAGTTCCTCCCCCGCCGCGAGCACGTACTTC
CASSSSPAASTYF
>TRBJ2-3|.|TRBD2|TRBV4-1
TGCGCCAGCAGCCAAGATATGGGACTAGCGGGAGAAAGTTGGACAGATACGCAGTATTTT
CASSQDMGLAGESWTDTQYF
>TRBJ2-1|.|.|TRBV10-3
TGTGCCATCAGTGGGGAATACAATGAGCAGTTCTTC
CAISGEYNEQFF
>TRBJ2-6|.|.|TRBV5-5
TGTGCCAGCAGCAGTTACTCTGGGGCCAACGTCCTGACTTTC
CASSSYSGANVLTF
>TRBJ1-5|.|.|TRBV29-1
TGCAGCGTTGGGGGAACAGGGTCGCAGCCCCAGCATTTT
CSVGGTGSQPQHF
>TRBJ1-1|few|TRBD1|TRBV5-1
TGCGCCAGCAGCTTCGGGACAGGGGTATTGGACACTGAAGCTTTCTTT
CASSFGTGVLDTEAFF
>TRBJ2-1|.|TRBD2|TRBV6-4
TGTGCCAGCAGACGGGGGAGACTAGCGGGAGTTACCTACAATGAGCAGTTCTTC
CASRRGRLAGVTYNEQFF
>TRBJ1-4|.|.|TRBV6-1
TGTGCCAGCAGTGAAGTAGGGGAAAAACTGTTTTTT
CASSEVGEKLFF
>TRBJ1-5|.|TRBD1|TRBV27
TGTGCCAGCAGTTTAGTTGGCAGGGGGGGCAATCAGCCCCAGCATTTT
CASSLVGRGGNQPQHF